This TCR beta chain was sequenced in a study of OX40 agonist ivuxolimab in advanced cancers. J gave up 0 bases and V 10 bases, and 11 bases lay outside the gene matches. The CDR3 sequence is 15 residues long. Germline V gives CDR1 ENHRY, CDR2 SYGVKD. In the case of this clone: What it binds is unknown.

Libraries were prepared by immunoSEQ multiplex PCR; TCRdb keeps only in-frame clonotypes and omits some of them. The table lists just under 95,000 clones, roughly 91% of them singletons. Study observations and caveats: With doses of 0.1 to 3.0 mg/kg, CD4+ and CD8+ blood T cells had undergone clonal expansion by week 6.

The sequenced sample was CD4+ or CD8+ T cells sorted from blood, obtained in a trial of the OX40 agonist ivuxolimab. This clonotype was obtained from an adult with an advanced solid tumor such as melanoma, head and neck, liver or kidney cancer. This sequence joins TRBV10-3 and TRBJ2-7; 8 bases are a match to TRBD1. CDR3 protein: CAKTDDRGTSYEQYF. In nucleotides, the CDR3 is TGTGCCAAGACGGACGACAGGGGTACCTCCTACGAGCAGTACTTC.